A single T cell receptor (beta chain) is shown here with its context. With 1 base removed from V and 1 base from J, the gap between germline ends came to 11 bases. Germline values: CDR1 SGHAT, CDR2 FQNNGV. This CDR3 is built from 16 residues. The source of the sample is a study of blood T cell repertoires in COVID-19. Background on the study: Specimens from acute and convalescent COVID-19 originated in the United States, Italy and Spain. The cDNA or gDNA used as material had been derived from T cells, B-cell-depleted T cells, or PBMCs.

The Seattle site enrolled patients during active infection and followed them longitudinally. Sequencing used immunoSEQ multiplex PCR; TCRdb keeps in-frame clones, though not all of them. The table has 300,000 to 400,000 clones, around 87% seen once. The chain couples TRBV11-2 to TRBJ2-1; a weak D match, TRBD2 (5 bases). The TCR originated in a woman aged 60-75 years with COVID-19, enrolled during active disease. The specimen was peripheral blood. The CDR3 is CASSLGTGSSYNEQFF. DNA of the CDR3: TGTGCCAGCAGCTTAGGGACTGGCTCATCCTACAATGAGCAGTTCTTC.